This TCR beta chain derives from a study of blood T cell repertoires in COVID-19. The data were produced by immunoSEQ multiplex PCR, yet TCRdb's version contains in-frame clones alone and is incomplete. In the table there are some 200,000 clones, around 91% of which are singletons. The source is a woman between 40 and 50 years old with acute or convalescent COVID-19. Input material: peripheral blood.

CDR3 region: CASSVWTGGAEAFF. In DNA form, the CDR3 reads TGTGCCAGTAGTGTTTGGACAGGGGGGGCCGAAGCTTTCTTT. The chain is built from TRBV19 and TRBJ1-1; 10 nucleotides align to TRBD1. The CDR3 is made up of 14 amino acids. Trimming cost V 5 bases and J 8 bases; bases outside gene matches: 8. From germline, CDR1 is LNHDA and CDR2 SQIVND (reference sequence).